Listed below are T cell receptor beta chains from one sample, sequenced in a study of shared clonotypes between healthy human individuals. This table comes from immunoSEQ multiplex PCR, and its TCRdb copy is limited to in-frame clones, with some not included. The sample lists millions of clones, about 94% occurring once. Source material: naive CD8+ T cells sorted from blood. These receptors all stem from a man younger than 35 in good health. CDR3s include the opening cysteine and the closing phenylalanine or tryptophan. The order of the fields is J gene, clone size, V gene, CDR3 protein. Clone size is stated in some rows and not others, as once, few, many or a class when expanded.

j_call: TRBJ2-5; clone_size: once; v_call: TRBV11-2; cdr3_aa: CASSYGGETQYF
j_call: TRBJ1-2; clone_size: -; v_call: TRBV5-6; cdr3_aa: CASSPGGAYGYTF
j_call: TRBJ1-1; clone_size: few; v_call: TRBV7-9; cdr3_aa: CASSEGGQTEAFF
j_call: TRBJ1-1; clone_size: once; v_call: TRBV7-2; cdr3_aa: CASSLDPLGTEAFF
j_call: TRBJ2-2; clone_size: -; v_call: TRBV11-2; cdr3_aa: CASSHRTVNTGELFF
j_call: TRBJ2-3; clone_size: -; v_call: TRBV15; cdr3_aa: CATSSLPTDTQYF
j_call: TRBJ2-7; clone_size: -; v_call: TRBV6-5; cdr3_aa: CASSLGGTYEQYF
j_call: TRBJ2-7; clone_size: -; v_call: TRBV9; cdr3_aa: CASSGTGANEQYF
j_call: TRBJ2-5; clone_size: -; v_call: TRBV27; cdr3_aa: CASSASGGAYGTQYF
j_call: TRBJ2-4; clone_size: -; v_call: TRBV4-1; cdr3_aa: CASSQESFEIPLKAKNIQYF
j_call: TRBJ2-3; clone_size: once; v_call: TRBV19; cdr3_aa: CAIGSSDDTQYF
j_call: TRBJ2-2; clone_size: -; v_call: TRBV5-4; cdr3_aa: CASSPGLAGAGELFF
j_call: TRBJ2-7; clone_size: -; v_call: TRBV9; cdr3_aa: CASSGEDLEQYF
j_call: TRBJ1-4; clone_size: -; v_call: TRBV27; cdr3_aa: CASSWQATNEKLFF
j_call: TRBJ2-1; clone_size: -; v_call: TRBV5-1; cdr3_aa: CASHLNRVTYNEQFF
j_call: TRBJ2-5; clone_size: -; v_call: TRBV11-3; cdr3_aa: CASSDSHGETQYF
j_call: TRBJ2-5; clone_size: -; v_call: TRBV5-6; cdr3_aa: CASSLQGAETQYF
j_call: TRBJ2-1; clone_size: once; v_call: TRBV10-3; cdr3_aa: CAISDLGQGAYNEQFF
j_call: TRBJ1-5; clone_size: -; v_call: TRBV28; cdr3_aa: CASSGKNQPQHF
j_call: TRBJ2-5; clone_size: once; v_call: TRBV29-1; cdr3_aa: CSALRVGEETQYF
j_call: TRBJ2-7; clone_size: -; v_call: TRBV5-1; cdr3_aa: CASSGLGPSLRTEQYF
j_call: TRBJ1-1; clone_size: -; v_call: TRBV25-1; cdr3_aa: CASSGDRVGRMEHTEAFF
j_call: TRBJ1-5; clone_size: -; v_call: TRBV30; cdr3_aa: CAWSVAGYEPQHF
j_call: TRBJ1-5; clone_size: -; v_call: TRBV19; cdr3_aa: CASSLRTPRGNQPQHF
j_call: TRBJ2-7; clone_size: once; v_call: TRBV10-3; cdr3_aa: CAISESTGGADEQYF
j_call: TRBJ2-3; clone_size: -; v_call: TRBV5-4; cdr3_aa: CASSGFTDTQYF
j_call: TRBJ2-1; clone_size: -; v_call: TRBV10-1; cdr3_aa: CARGTSGSSYNEQFF
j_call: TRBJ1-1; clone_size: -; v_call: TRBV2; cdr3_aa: CASSELGQGHTEAFF
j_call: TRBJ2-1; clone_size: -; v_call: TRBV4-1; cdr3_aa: CASSQRGSDNEQFF
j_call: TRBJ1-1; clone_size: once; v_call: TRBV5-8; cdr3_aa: CASSFSAFPTEAFF
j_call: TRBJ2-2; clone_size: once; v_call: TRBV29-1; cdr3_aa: CSVELGTSGSLAGELFF
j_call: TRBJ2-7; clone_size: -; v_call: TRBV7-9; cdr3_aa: CASSVAGGYEQYF
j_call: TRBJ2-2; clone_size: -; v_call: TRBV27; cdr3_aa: CASSLVAGAGELFF
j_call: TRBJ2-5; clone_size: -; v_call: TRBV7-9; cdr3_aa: CASSLVLGQGEETQYF
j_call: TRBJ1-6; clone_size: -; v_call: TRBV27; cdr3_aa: CASSPGTGSPLHF
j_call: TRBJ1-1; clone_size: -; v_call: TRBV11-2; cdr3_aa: CASSPPTGANTEAFF
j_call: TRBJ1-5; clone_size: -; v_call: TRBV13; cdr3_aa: CASSLADQGQPQHF
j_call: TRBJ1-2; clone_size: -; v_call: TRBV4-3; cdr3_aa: CASSQGDRAGYTF
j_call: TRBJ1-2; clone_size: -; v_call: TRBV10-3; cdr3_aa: CAITTGINYGYTF
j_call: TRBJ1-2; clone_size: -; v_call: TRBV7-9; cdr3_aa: CASSLGTGFYGYTF